The source of this T cell receptor beta chain is a study of OX40 agonist ivuxolimab in advanced cancers. Study summary: Antecedent anti-PD-1, anti-PD-L1 or anti-CTLA-4 therapy was permissible, with roughly 36% having received some. Study results and caveats: CD4+ and CD8+ T cells in blood underwent clonal expansion by week 6 at 0.1 to 3.0 mg/kg.

Profiled with immunoSEQ multiplex PCR; TCRdb holds only in-frame clones, not every one. The sample consists of roughly 70,000 clones, 70% to 90% of them appearing once. Germline values: CDR1 SGDLS, CDR2 YYNGEE. This CDR3 is 15 amino acids long. The V and J ends lost 6 bases and 8 bases, in that order; junction bases with no gene match: 14. This clone was seen once. What it recognizes is unknown. This TCR was sampled from an adult with an advanced solid tumor such as melanoma, head and neck, liver or kidney cancer. The rearrangement uses TRBV9 and TRBJ2-4, with 7 bases lining up with TRBD2. Sequencing was performed on CD4+ or CD8+ T cells sorted from blood, taken in a trial of the OX40 agonist ivuxolimab. Here the CDR3 DNA reads TGTGCCAGCACTTTGGGGGGAGGGGCGGAGGACATTCAGTACTTC. It codes for CASTLGGGAEDIQYF.